Listed below are T cell receptor beta chains from one sample, sequenced in a study of identical twins. TCRdb reanalysed the 5' RACE reads using MiXCR and keeps one entry per CDR3 protein. The sample includes 300,000 to 350,000 distinct CDR3 sequences, more than 9% seen only once; the top ten take approximately 7.6%. This sample also belongs to another study, concerning yellow fever vaccine responses in identical twins.

Sequencing used CD8+ T cells sorted from blood. The receptor source for this set is a woman younger than 35 in good health. Each CDR3 is given with its conserved first and last residue. Each record gives: D gene, CDR3 length, J gene, V gene, clone size, CDR3 DNA, CDR3 protein. The D gene is left open where the match is weak. Not every row has a clone size; where given, it reads once, few, many or a size class.

D: TRBD2
length: 16
J: TRBJ2-1
V: TRBV28
size: many
DNA: TGTGCCAGCAGTTTATACCCGCGGGGGGTTTACAATGAGCAGTTCTTC
CDR3: CASSLYPRGVYNEQFF

D: TRBD2
length: 18
J: TRBJ2-1
V: TRBV5-1
size: NA
DNA: TGCGCCAGCAGCTTGGCTAGCGGGAGTATCGAGGGATACAATGAGCAGTTCTTC
CDR3: CASSLASGSIEGYNEQFF

D: NA
length: 15
J: TRBJ1-1
V: TRBV7-9
size: many
DNA: TGTGCCAGCAGCTCCGCACAGGGTTTGGACACTGAAGCTTTCTTT
CDR3: CASSSAQGLDTEAFF

D: NA
length: 17
J: TRBJ2-6
V: TRBV28
size: few
DNA: TGTGCCAGCACACCCCAAACCCTGGACTCTGGGGCCAACGTCCTGACTTTC
CDR3: CASTPQTLDSGANVLTF

D: NA
length: 15
J: TRBJ2-5
V: TRBV7-9
size: few
DNA: TGTGCCAGCAGCTCCTCCGAATGGTCACAAGAGACCCAGTACTTC
CDR3: CASSSSEWSQETQYF

D: NA
length: 14
J: TRBJ2-1
V: TRBV2
size: NA
DNA: TGTGCCAGCAGTGAATTCCAGGAGAACAATGAGCAGTTCTTC
CDR3: CASSEFQENNEQFF

D: TRBD2
length: 13
J: TRBJ2-7
V: TRBV11-2
size: few
DNA: TGTGCCAGCAGCTTAGATGGGGGGGACGAGCAGTACTTC
CDR3: CASSLDGGDEQYF

D: TRBD1
length: 17
J: TRBJ1-5
V: TRBV20-1
size: few
DNA: TGCAGTGCCTCAAATAAAAACCGGGACAGGGGCAATCAGCCCCAGCATTTT
CDR3: CSASNKNRDRGNQPQHF

D: TRBD2
length: 17
J: TRBJ2-1
V: TRBV7-9
size: many
DNA: TGTGCCAGCAGTGGCCCCTTACTAGCGGGGGACTACAATGAGCAGTTCTTC
CDR3: CASSGPLLAGDYNEQFF

D: NA
length: 16
J: TRBJ2-1
V: TRBV3-1
size: few
DNA: TGTGCCAGCAGCCAAGAGTCTCAGGGACCCTACAATGAGCAGTTCTTC
CDR3: CASSQESQGPYNEQFF

D: NA
length: 12
J: TRBJ2-1
V: TRBV7-9
size: NA
DNA: TGTGCCAGCAGATACGAGGGGGGTCAGCAGTTCTTC
CDR3: CASRYEGGQQFF

D: NA
length: 14
J: TRBJ1-1
V: TRBV7-8
size: few
DNA: TGTGCCAGCAGCTTATACGACAGCGACACTGAAGCTTTCTTT
CDR3: CASSLYDSDTEAFF

D: NA
length: 15
J: TRBJ1-2
V: TRBV18
size: NA
DNA: TGTGCCAGCTCACCACCGCACAGGGAAGACTATGGCTACACCTTC
CDR3: CASSPPHREDYGYTF

D: TRBD1
length: 16
J: TRBJ2-2
V: TRBV12-3/TRBV12-4
size: NA
DNA: TGTGCCAGCAGTCGCATTCGGACAGGGGGGACCGGGGAGCTGTTTTTT
CDR3: CASSRIRTGGTGELFF

D: TRBD1
length: 16
J: TRBJ2-3
V: TRBV15
size: NA
DNA: TGTGCCACCAGCAGAGGGGGACAGGTAACGACAGATACGCAGTATTTT
CDR3: CATSRGGQVTTDTQYF